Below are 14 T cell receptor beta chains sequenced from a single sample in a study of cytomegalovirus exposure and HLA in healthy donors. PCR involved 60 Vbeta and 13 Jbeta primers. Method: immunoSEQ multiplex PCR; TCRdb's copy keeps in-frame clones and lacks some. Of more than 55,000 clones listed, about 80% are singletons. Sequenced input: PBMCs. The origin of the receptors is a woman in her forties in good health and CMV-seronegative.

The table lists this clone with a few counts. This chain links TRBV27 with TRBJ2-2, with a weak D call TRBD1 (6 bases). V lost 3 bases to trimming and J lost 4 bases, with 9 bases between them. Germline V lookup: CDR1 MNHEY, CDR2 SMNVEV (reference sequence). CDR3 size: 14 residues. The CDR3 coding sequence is TGTGCCAGCAGTTTCCAGGGGATCACCGGGGAGCTGTTTTTT. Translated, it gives CASSFQGITGELFF.

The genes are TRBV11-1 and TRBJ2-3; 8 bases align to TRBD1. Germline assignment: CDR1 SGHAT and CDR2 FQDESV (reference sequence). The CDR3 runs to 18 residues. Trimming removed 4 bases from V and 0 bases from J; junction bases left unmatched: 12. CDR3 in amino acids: CASSSRGRGQESTDTQYF. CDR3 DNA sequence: TGTGCCAGCAGCTCCAGGGGTCGGGGACAGGAGAGCACAGATACGCAGTATTTT.

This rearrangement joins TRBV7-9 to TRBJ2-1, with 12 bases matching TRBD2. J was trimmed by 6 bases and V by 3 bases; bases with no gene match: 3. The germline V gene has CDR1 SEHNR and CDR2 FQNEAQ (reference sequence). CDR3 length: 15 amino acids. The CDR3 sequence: CASSLPGLAGNEQFF. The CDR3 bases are TGTGCCAGCAGCTTGCCGGGACTAGCGGGCAATGAGCAGTTCTTC. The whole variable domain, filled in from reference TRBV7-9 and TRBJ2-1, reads DTGVSQNPRHKITKRGQNVTFRCDPISEHNRLYWYRQTLGQGPEFLTYFQNEAQLEKSRLLSDRFSAERPKGSFSTLEIQRTEQGDSAMYLCASSLPGLAGNEQFFGPGTRLTVL.

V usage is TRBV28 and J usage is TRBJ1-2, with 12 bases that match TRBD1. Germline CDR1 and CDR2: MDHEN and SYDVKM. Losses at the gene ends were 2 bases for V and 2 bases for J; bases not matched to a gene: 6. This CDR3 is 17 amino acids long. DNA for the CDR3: TGTGCCAGCAGTTTAGGTGGGACAGGGGGCATGAACTATGGCTACACCTTC. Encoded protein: CASSLGGTGGMNYGYTF.

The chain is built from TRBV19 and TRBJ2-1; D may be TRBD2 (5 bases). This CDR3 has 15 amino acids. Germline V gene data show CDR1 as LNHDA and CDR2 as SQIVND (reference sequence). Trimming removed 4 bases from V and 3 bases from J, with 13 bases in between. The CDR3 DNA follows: TGTGCCAGTAGTAGAGGTAGCGACCTCTACAATGAGCAGTTCTTC. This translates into CASSRGSDLYNEQFF.

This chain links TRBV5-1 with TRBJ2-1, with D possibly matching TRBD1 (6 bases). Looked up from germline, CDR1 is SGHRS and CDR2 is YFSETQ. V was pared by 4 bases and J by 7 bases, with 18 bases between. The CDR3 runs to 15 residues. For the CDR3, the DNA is TGCGCCAGCAGCCCCCTACAACAGGGTGGGAATGAGCAGTTCTTC. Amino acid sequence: CASSPLQQGGNEQFF.

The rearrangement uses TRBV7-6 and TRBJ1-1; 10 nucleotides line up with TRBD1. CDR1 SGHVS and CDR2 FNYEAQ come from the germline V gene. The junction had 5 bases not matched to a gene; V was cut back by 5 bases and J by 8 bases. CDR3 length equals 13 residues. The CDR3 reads CASSRDRGKEAFF. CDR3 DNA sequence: TGTGCCAGCAGCAGGGACAGGGGCAAAGAAGCTTTCTTT.

The CDR3 reads CATSKSPLDLANTGELFF. CDR3 in DNA: TGTGCCACCAGCAAGTCGCCGTTAGATCTCGCGAACACCGGGGAGCTGTTTTTT. V gene TRBV15 combines with J gene TRBJ2-2; D remains ambiguous. The CDR3 covers 18 residues. V lost 4 bases and J lost 0, with 18 bases in between. Germline V CDR1 and CDR2: LNHNV, YYDKDF (reference sequence).

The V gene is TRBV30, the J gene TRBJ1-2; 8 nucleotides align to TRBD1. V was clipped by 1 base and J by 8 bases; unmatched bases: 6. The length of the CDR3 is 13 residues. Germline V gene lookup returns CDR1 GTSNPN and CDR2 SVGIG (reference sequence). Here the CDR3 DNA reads TGTGCCTGGAGTGAAGGGACAGGCGGAGGCTACACCTTC. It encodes CAWSEGTGGGYTF.

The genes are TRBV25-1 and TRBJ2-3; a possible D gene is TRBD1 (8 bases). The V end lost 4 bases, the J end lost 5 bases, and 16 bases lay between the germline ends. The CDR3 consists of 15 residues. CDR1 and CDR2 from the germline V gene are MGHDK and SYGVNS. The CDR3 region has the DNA TGTGCCAGCAGTGGTACAGGGGGGGGAAAAGATACGCAGTATTTT. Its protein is CASSGTGGGKDTQYF. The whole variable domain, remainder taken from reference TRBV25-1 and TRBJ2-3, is EADIYQTPRYLVIGTGKKITLECSQTMGHDKMYWYQQDPGMELHLIHYSYGVNSTEKGDLSSESTVSRIRTEHFPLTLESARPSHTSQYLCASSGTGGGKDTQYFGPGTRLTVL.

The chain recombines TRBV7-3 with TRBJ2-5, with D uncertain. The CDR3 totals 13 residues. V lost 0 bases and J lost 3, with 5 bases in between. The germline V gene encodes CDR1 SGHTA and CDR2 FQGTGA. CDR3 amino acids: CASSLTVEETQYF. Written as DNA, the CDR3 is TGTGCCAGCAGCTTAACGGTAGAAGAGACCCAGTACTTC.

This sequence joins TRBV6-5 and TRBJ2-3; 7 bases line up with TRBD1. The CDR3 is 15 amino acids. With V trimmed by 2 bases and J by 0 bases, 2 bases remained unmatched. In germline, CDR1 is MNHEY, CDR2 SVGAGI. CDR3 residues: CASSYRGLSTDTQYF. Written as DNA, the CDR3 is TGTGCCAGCAGTTACAGGGGGCTTAGCACAGATACGCAGTATTTT.

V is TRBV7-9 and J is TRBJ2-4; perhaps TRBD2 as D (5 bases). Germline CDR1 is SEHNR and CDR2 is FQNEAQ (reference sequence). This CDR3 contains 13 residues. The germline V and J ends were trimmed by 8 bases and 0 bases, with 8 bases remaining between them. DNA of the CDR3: TGTGCCAGCTCGGACTTAGCCAAAAACATTCAGTACTTC. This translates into CASSDLAKNIQYF.

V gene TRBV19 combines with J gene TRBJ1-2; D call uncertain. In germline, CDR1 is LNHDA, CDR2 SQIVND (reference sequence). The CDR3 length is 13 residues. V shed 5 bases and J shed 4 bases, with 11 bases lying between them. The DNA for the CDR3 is TGTGCCAGTAGTGAGCGGGCGGCCTATGGCTACACCTTC. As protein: CASSERAAYGYTF.